The T cell receptor beta chain under discussion was sequenced for a study of PD-L1 blockade in urothelial cancer. Turning to the study itself: Researchers looked at the blood 3 weeks (second dose) and 6 weeks after treatment began.

Synthetically made TCR analog templates were put into each PCR as spikes. This table comes from immunoSEQ multiplex PCR, and its TCRdb copy is limited to in-frame clones, with some not included. The sample holds about 23,000 clones, around 91% seen once. Germline V gene lookup returns CDR1 MNHEY and CDR2 SVGAGI. Between the trimmed V and J ends, which lost 5 bases and 1 base, there was a span of 11 bases. This CDR3 is 15 amino acids long. Sample time point: peripheral blood 6 weeks after treatment start. All patients handed over anywhere from 1 to 8 samples, pretreatment and on-treatment. This TCR was recovered from a woman aged 60 to 75 with urothelial cancer. The J gene is TRBJ2-2, the V gene TRBV6-5, with D maybe TRBD1 (5 bases). Sequencing used PBMCs, obtained around atezolizumab (anti-PD-L1) treatment. This chain's CDR3 is CASSGSRVNTGELFF. CDR3 in DNA: TGTGCCAGCAGTGGTTCCAGGGTGAACACCGGGGAGCTGTTTTTT.